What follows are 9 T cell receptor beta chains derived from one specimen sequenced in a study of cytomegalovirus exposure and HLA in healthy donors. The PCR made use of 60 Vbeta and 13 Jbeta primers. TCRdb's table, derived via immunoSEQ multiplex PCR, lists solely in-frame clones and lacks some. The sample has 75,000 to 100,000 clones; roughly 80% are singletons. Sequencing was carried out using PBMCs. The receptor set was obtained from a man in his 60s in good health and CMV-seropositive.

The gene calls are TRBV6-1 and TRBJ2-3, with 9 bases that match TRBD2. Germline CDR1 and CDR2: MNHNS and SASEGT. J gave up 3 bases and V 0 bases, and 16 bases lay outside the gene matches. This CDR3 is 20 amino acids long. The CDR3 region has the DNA TGTGCCAGCAGTGAAGCTACCCGTGGGACTAGCCGGGGAGCGACAGATACGCAGTATTTT. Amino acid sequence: CASSEATRGTSRGATDTQYF.

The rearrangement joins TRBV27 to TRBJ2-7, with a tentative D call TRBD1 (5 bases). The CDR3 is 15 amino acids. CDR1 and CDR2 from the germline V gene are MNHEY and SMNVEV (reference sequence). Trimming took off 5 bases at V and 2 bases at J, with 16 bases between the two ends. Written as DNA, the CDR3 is TGTGCCAGCAGTCCCCCCGGCAGGGTGCCCTACGAGCAGTACTTC. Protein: CASSPPGRVPYEQYF.

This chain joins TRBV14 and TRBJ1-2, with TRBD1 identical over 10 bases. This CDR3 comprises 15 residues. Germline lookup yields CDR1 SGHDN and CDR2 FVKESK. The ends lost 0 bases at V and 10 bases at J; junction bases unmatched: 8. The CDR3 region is CASSQDYGTGALYTF. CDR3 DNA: TGTGCCAGCAGCCAAGATTACGGGACAGGGGCGCTCTACACCTTC. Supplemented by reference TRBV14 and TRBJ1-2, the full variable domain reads EAGVTQFPSHSVIEKGQTVTLRCDPISGHDNLYWYRRVMGKEIKFLLHFVKESKQDESGMPNNRFLAERTGGTYSTLKVQPAELEDSGVYFCASSQDYGTGALYTFGSGTRLTVV.

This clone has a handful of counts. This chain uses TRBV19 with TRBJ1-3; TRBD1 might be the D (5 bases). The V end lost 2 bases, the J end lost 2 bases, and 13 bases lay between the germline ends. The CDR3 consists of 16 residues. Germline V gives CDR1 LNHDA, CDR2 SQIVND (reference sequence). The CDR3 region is CASSIQGTAAGNTIYF. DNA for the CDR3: TGTGCCAGTAGTATACAGGGAACGGCGGCTGGAAACACCATATATTTT.

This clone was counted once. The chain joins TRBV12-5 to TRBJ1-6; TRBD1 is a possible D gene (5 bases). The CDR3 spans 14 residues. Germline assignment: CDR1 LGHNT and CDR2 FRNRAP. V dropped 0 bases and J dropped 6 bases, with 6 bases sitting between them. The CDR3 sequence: CASGLVQVNSPLHF. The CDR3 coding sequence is TGTGCTAGTGGTTTGGTACAGGTTAATTCACCCCTCCACTTT.

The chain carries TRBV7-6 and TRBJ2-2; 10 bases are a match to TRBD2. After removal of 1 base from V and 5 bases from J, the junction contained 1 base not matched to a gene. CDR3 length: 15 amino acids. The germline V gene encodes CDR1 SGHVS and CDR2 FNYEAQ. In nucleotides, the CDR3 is TGTGCCAGCAGCTTAGGAGCGGGGGGGACCGGGGAGCTGTTTTTT. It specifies CASSLGAGGTGELFF.

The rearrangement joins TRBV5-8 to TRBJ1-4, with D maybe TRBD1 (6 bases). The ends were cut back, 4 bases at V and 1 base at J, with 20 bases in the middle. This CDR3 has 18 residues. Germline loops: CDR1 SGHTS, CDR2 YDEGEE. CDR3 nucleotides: TGTGCCAGCAGCGAGGGGGTGTGGCAGGGGATAACTAATGAAAAACTGTTTTTT. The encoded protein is CASSEGVWQGITNEKLFF.

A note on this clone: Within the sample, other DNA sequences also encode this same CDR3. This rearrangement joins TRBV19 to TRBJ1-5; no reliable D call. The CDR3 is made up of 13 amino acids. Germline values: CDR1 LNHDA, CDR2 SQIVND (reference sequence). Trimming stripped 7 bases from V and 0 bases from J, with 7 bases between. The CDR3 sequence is CASMSVSNQPQHF. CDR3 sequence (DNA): TGTGCCAGTATGTCCGTTAGCAATCAGCCCCAGCATTTT. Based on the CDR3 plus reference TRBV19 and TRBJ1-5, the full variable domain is DGGITQSPKYLFRKEGQNVTLSCEQNLNHDAMYWYRQDPGQGLRLIYYSQIVNDFQKGDIAEGYSVSREKKESFPLTVTSAQKNPTAFYLCASMSVSNQPQHFGDGTRLSIL.

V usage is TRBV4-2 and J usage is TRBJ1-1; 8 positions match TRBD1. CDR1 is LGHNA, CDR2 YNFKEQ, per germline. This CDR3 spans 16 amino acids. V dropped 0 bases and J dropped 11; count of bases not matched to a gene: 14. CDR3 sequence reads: CASSQEGTRGQIRAFF. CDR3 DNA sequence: TGTGCCAGCAGCCAAGAGGGGACCAGGGGGCAGATTAGGGCTTTCTTT.